The 27 T cell receptor beta chains given below trace back to one sample, sequenced in a study of CD8 T cells in Susac syndrome. With random hexamers, reverse transcription was performed on about 0.45 to 1 ug of RNA. TCRdb called the immunoSEQ multiplex PCR reads again in MiXCR, with one record for every CDR3 protein. The data show 400,000 to 550,000 distinct CDR3 sequences, approximately 85% seen once. Sequencing used CD8+ T cells from PBMCs. These receptors were taken from a human donor with multiple sclerosis.

This chain connects TRBV27 to TRBJ2-7; maybe TRBD2 (5 bases). The length of the CDR3 is 16 residues. CDR1 and CDR2 from the germline V gene are MNHEY and SMNVEV (reference sequence). V was cut by 3 bases and J by 0 bases, with 15 bases left in between. In DNA, the CDR3 is TGTGCCAGCAGTTTCGGACTCAAGAGTCGCTCCTACGAGCAGTACTTC. This sequence encodes CASSFGLKSRSYEQYF.

Here the CDR3 reads CASWGGNTLYGYTF. The CDR3 coding sequence is TGTGCCAGTTGGGGGGGAAATACTCTCTATGGCTACACCTTC. This chain links TRBV5-4 with TRBJ1-2; possible D gene TRBD1, 5 bases. The CDR3 covers 14 residues. Trimming stripped 8 bases from V and 4 bases from J, with 18 bases between. Per the germline V gene, CDR1 is SGHNT and CDR2 is YYREEE (reference sequence).

V gene TRBV19 combines with J gene TRBJ1-1; TRBD1 aligns across 10 bases. The V gene's germline CDR1 is LNHDA and CDR2 SQIVND (reference sequence). The CDR3 totals 17 residues. V gave up 5 bases and J gave up 2 bases; unmatched junction bases: 11. The CDR3 nucleotides read TGTGCCAGTAGTTCCAGGACCGGGACAGGGGTTAACACTGAAGCTTTCTTT. Amino acid sequence: CASSSRTGTGVNTEAFF.

The gene calls are TRBV4-1 and TRBJ2-1, with 13 bases lining up with TRBD2. This CDR3 comprises 18 residues. Germline trimming cut 1 base from V and 3 bases from J; bases unmatched to any gene: 6. The germline CDR1 and CDR2 sequences are MGHRA and YSYEKL. The CDR3 reads CASSQGGLAGEFYNEQFF. CDR3 in DNA: TGCGCCAGCAGCCAAGGCGGACTAGCGGGGGAATTCTACAATGAGCAGTTCTTC.

This sequence joins TRBV30 and TRBJ2-1; 10 bases are shared with TRBD1. V lost 4 bases to trimming and J lost 7 bases; unmatched junction nucleotides: 7. Germline CDR1 reads GTSNPN; CDR2 reads SVGIG (reference sequence). CDR3 length: 14 amino acids. CDR3 nucleotide sequence: TGTGCCTGGACCCCCGGGACAGGGGATAATGAGCAGTTCTTC. Protein sequence: CAWTPGTGDNEQFF. Combining the CDR3 with reference TRBV30 and TRBJ2-1 gives the whole variable domain SQTIHQWPATLVQPVGSPLSLECTVEGTSNPNLYWYRQAAGRGLQLLFYSVGIGQISSEVPQNLSASRPQDRQFILSSKKLLLSDSGFYLCAWTPGTGDNEQFFGPGTRLTVL.

The J gene is TRBJ1-4, the V gene TRBV12-3 or TRBV12-4; D not certain. This CDR3 contains 16 residues. The ends were cut back, 4 bases at V and 3 bases at J, with 15 bases in the middle. CDR3 loop: CASSSDGPVANEKLFF. In DNA form, the CDR3 reads TGTGCCAGCAGTTCGGACGGGCCAGTGGCTAATGAAAAACTGTTTTTT.

J is TRBJ2-7 and V is TRBV5-1; D is perhaps TRBD1 (6 bases). The germline V gene encodes CDR1 SGHRS and CDR2 YFSETQ. V was clipped by 3 bases and J by 2 bases, with 15 bases between them. This CDR3 is 15 amino acids long. CDR3: CASSWDSGTTYEQYF. CDR3 coding DNA: TGCGCCAGCAGCTGGGATTCCGGGACAACCTACGAGCAGTACTTC.

The chain carries TRBV6-5 and TRBJ1-1, with a possible D match to TRBD1 (6 bases). The CDR3 totals 17 residues. Looked up from germline, CDR1 is MNHEY and CDR2 is SVGAGI. V lost 0 bases to trimming and J lost 5 bases, with 19 bases between them. The CDR3 sequence is CASSYSEGGLRRTEAFF. CDR3 bases: TGTGCCAGCAGTTACTCGGAGGGGGGTTTGAGACGAACTGAAGCTTTCTTT.

This sequence joins TRBV7-9 and TRBJ1-5; TRBD1 is a possible D gene (6 bases). This CDR3 is built from 15 residues. The ends were cut back, 5 bases at V and 3 bases at J, with 14 bases in the middle. Germline CDR1 reads SEHNR; CDR2 reads FQNEAQ (reference sequence). In DNA form, the CDR3 reads TGTGCCAGCAGCCAAGAGGGACACAACAATCAGCCCCAGCATTTT. Translating it yields CASSQEGHNNQPQHF.

The chain joins TRBV18 to TRBJ2-3, with unresolved D. From germline, CDR1 is KGHSH and CDR2 LQKENI. CDR3 size: 14 residues. Trimming stripped 3 bases from V and 2 bases from J, with 9 bases between. CDR3 bases: TGTGCCAGCTCACCGGGCAGCCTCACAGATACGCAGTATTTT. Encoded protein: CASSPGSLTDTQYF.

This clonotype is a singleton in its sample. The chain employs TRBV15 and TRBJ1-1; TRBD1 is a possible D gene (6 bases). V lost 1 base, J lost 4 bases, and 10 bases lay in between. Germline CDR1 reads LNHNV; CDR2 reads YYDKDF (reference sequence). There are 14 residues in the CDR3. This CDR3 is CATSRVTGFTEAFF. The CDR3, as DNA: TGTGCCACCAGCAGAGTAACAGGGTTCACTGAAGCTTTCTTT.

CDR3 nucleotide sequence: TGCAGCTGTAGGGGGGGCAAGGCCTACGAGCAGTACTTC. Translated: CSCRGGKAYEQYF. This chain uses TRBV29-1 with TRBJ2-7; TRBD2 is a possible D gene (7 bases). This CDR3 comprises 13 residues. In germline, CDR1 is SQVTM, CDR2 ANQGSEA. The V gene lost 8 bases and the J gene lost 2 bases, with 16 bases spanning the gap.

This sequence joins TRBV5-4 and TRBJ1-2; no clear D gene. V was shortened by 4 bases and J by 1 base, with 17 bases between the two germline ends. In germline, CDR1 is SGHNT, CDR2 YYREEE (reference sequence). The CDR3 sequence is 16 residues long. The CDR3, as DNA: TGTGCCAGCAGCGCCCCCTTCGGGAGCTTTAACTATGGCTACACCTTC. It codes for CASSAPFGSFNYGYTF. The full variable domain, completed using reference TRBV5-4 and TRBJ1-2, is ETGVTQSPTHLIKTRGQQVTLRCSSQSGHNTVSWYQQALGQGPQFIFQYYREEENGRGNFPPRFSGLQFPNYSSELNVNALELDDSALYLCASSAPFGSFNYGYTFGSGTRLTVV.

This chain joins TRBV7-9 and TRBJ1-1; D may be TRBD1 (6 bases). The CDR3 contains 12 residues. V was pared by 4 bases and J by 11 bases, with 14 bases between. Germline lookup yields CDR1 SEHNR and CDR2 FQNEAQ (reference sequence). The CDR3 region has the DNA TGTGCCAGCAGCTCAGGACAGAGTGAGGCTTTCTTT. This encodes CASSSGQSEAFF. Using reference TRBV7-9 and TRBJ1-1 for the parts outside the CDR3, the full variable domain is DTGVSQNPRHKITKRGQNVTFRCDPISEHNRLYWYRQTLGQGPEFLTYFQNEAQLEKSRLLSDRFSAERPKGSFSTLEIQRTEQGDSAMYLCASSSGQSEAFFGQGTRLTVV.

This rearrangement joins TRBV7-9 to TRBJ1-2; TRBD1 might be the D (6 bases). Trimming left V 3 bases short and J 8 bases short, with 13 bases between. The CDR3 has 13 residues. From germline, CDR1 is SEHNR and CDR2 FQNEAQ (reference sequence). Written as DNA, the CDR3 is TGTGCCAGCAGCTTCCTAACAGGGAACGGCTACACCTTC. Protein product: CASSFLTGNGYTF.

The V and J genes are TRBV7-9 and TRBJ2-6; D uncertain. Germline values: CDR1 SEHNR, CDR2 FQNEAQ (reference sequence). Trimming cost V 6 bases and J 0 bases, with 9 bases left between them. The CDR3 has 15 residues. CDR3: CASRPRLSGANVLTF. The CDR3 DNA reads TGTGCCAGCAGACCCAGACTCTCTGGGGCCAACGTCCTGACTTTC.

The V gene is TRBV19, the J gene TRBJ1-1; possible D gene TRBD1, 5 bases. The V end lost 4 bases, the J end lost 1 base, and 10 bases lay between the germline ends. Germline V gene data show CDR1 as LNHDA and CDR2 as SQIVND (reference sequence). The CDR3 is made up of 14 amino acids. The CDR3 bases are TGTGCCAGTAGTACCGACGGACAGAACACTGAAGCTTTCTTT. It encodes CASSTDGQNTEAFF.

The chain is built from TRBV27 and TRBJ2-7; the match to TRBD1 covers 9 bases. The V segment lost 4 bases and the J segment 3 bases; nucleotides outside the gene matches: 7. This CDR3 is 15 amino acids long. Germline CDR1 and CDR2: MNHEY and SMNVEV (reference sequence). DNA for the CDR3: TGTGCCAGCAGTTCCGGACAGGGGAACCTCTACGAGCAGTACTTC. This sequence encodes CASSSGQGNLYEQYF.

V and J are TRBV30 and TRBJ2-1; no definite D call. This CDR3 has 11 residues. Germline CDR1 and CDR2: GTSNPN and SVGIG (reference sequence). V lost 2 bases, J lost 7 bases, and 6 bases lay in between. The CDR3 DNA reads TGTGCCTGGAGTTACGGGAATGAGCAGTTCTTC. Translation gives CAWSYGNEQFF.

The chain employs TRBV7-9 and TRBJ2-7, with 7 positions matching TRBD1. This CDR3 is 13 amino acids long. J was trimmed by 3 bases and V by 8 bases; bases with no gene match: 7. Germline CDR1 reads SEHNR; CDR2 reads FQNEAQ (reference sequence). The CDR3 DNA follows: TGTGCCAGCGGACAGGCCACGAGCTACGAGCAGTACTTC. This codes for CASGQATSYEQYF.

The V call is TRBV27, the J call TRBJ2-1, with D maybe TRBD1 (6 bases). In germline, CDR1 is MNHEY, CDR2 SMNVEV (reference sequence). The CDR3 consists of 14 residues. The ends were cut back, 3 bases at V and 1 base at J, with 7 bases in the middle. CDR3 region: CASSFDRSYNEQFF. In DNA, the CDR3 is TGTGCCAGCAGTTTCGACAGGTCCTACAATGAGCAGTTCTTC.

The J gene is TRBJ1-4, the V gene TRBV6-5; possibly TRBD1 for D (6 bases). The CDR3 is made up of 16 amino acids. V was pared by 6 bases and J by 0 bases, with 14 bases between. Germline V gene sequence: CDR1 MNHEY, CDR2 SVGAGI. CDR3: CASSLGQFTTNEKLFF. The CDR3 nucleotides read TGTGCCAGCAGCTTAGGACAGTTTACAACTAATGAAAAACTGTTTTTT.

V is TRBV19 and J is TRBJ2-5; TRBD1 or TRBD2 may be the D gene (5 bases each). The germline V and J ends were trimmed by 0 bases and 1 base, with 12 bases remaining between them. The CDR3 is 16 amino acids. Per the germline V gene, CDR1 is LNHDA and CDR2 is SQIVND (reference sequence). CDR3 region: CASSIDSLGTQETQYF. CDR3 coding DNA: TGTGCCAGTAGTATAGATTCGTTGGGGACCCAAGAGACCCAGTACTTC.

CDR3 in amino acids: CASSVIEGKAPYEQYF. CDR3 DNA: TGTGCCAGCAGCGTAATTGAGGGCAAAGCCCCCTACGAGCAGTACTTC. This chain connects TRBV9 to TRBJ2-7; D is perhaps TRBD2 (5 bases). This CDR3 comprises 16 residues. From germline, CDR1 is SGDLS and CDR2 YYNGEE. The germline V and J ends were trimmed by 1 base and 2 bases, with 16 bases remaining between them.

The gene calls are TRBV20-1 and TRBJ2-1; 10 positions match TRBD2. CDR3 size: 16 residues. V lost 3 bases to trimming and J lost 6 bases; unmatched junction nucleotides: 11. Germline V gene lookup returns CDR1 DFQATT and CDR2 SNEGSKA (reference sequence). The CDR3 is CSASLSGREFFNEQFF. The CDR3 coding sequence is TGCAGTGCTAGCCTGAGCGGGAGGGAATTTTTCAATGAGCAGTTCTTC.

This clonotype was detected only once. The chain combines TRBV27 with TRBJ1-1; D not certain. The V and J ends lost 4 bases and 1 base respectively, with 10 bases between them. The CDR3 has 14 amino acids. In germline, CDR1 is MNHEY, CDR2 SMNVEV (reference sequence). The CDR3 region has the DNA TGTGCCAGCAGTTCCACTGGGGAGAACACTGAAGCTTTCTTT. It codes for CASSSTGENTEAFF.

V gene TRBV10-3 combines with J gene TRBJ1-5; no firm D call. Germline V gives CDR1 ENHRY, CDR2 SYGVKD. CDR3 size: 16 residues. V was trimmed by 0 bases and J by 3 bases, leaving 12 bases between them. The CDR3 DNA sequence: TGTGCCATCAGTGAGTCGGGCGAGGAGAACAATCAGCCCCAGCATTTT. Translation gives CAISESGEENNQPQHF.